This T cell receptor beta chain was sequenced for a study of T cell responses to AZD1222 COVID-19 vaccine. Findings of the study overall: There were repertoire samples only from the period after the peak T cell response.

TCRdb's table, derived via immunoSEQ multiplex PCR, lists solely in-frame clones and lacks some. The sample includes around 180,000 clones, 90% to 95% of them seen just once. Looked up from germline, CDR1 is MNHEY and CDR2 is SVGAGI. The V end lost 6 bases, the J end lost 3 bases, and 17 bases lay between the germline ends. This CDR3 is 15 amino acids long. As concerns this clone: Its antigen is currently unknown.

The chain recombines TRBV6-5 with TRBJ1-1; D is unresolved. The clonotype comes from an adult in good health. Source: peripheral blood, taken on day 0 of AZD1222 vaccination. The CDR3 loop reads CASRRLDPRDTEAFF. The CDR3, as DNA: TGTGCCAGCAGACGCCTGGACCCGCGGGACACTGAAGCTTTCTTT.